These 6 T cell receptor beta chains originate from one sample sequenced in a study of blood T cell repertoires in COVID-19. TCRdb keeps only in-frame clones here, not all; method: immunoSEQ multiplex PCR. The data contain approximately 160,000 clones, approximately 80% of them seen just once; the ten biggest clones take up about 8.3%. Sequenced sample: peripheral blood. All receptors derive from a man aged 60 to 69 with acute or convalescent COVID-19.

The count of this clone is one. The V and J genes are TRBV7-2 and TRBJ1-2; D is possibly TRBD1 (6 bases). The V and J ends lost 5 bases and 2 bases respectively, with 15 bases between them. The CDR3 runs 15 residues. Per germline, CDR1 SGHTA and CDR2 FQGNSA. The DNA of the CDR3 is TGTGCCAGCAGCCGGACAGAGGTGTTCAACTATGGCTACACCTTC. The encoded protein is CASSRTEVFNYGYTF.

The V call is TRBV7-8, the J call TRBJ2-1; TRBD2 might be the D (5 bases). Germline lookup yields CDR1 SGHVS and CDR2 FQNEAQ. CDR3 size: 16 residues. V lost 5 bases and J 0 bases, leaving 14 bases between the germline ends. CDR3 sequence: CASSGLRVSSYNEQFF. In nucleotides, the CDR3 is TGTGCCAGCAGCGGACTGAGGGTGAGCTCCTACAATGAGCAGTTCTTC.

The CDR3 reads CATSRDATGTAGANVLTF. The DNA of the CDR3 is TGTGCCACCAGCAGAGATGCGACAGGGACGGCTGGGGCCAACGTCCTGACTTTC. The chain uses TRBV15 and TRBJ2-6; 7 bases fit TRBD1. Germline V lookup: CDR1 LNHNV, CDR2 YYDKDF (reference sequence). This CDR3 contains 18 residues. V lost 0 bases and J lost 2; bases outside the gene matches: 7.

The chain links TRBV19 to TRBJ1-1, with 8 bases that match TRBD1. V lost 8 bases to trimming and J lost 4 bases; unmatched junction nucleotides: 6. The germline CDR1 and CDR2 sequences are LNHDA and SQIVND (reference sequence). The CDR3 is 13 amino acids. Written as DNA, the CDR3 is TGTGCCAGTCGTACAACAGGGGGCACTGAAGCTTTCTTT. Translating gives CASRTTGGTEAFF. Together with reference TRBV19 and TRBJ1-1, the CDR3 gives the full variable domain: DGGITQSPKYLFRKEGQNVTLSCEQNLNHDAMYWYRQDPGQGLRLIYYSQIVNDFQKGDIAEGYSVSREKKESFPLTVTSAQKNPTAFYLCASRTTGGTEAFFGQGTRLTVV.

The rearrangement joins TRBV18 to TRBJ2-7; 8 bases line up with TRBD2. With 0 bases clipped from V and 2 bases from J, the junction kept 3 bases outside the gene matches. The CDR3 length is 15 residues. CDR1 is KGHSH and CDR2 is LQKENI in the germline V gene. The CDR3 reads CASSPPTSGAYEQYF. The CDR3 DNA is TGTGCCAGCTCACCACCTACTAGCGGAGCCTACGAGCAGTACTTC.

CDR3 bases: TGTGCCAGCCTCGGACAGGGGGAAATGAATGGCTACACCTTC. Translated, it gives CASLGQGEMNGYTF. The chain combines TRBV11-2 with TRBJ1-2, with 10 bases that match TRBD1. The CDR3 sequence is 14 residues long. After removal of 8 bases from V and 6 bases from J, the junction contained 9 bases not matched to a gene. Germline V gene sequence: CDR1 SGHAT, CDR2 FQNNGV.